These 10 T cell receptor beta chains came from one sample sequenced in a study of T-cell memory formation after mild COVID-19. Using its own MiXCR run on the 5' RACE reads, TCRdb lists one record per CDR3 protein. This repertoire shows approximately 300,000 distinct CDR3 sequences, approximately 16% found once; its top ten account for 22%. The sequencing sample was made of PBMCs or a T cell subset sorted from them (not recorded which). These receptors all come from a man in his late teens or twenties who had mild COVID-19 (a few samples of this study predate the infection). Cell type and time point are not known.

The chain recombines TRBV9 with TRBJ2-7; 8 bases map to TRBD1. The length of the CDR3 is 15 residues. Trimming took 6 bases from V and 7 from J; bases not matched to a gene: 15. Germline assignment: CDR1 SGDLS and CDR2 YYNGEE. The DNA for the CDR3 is TGTGCCAGCACCACCCCCCCGGGACAGGTAAAAGAGCAGTACGTC. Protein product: CASTTPPGQVKEQYV.

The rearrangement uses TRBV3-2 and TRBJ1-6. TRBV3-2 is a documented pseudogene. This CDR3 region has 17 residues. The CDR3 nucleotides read TGTGCCAGCAGCCAAGCAGCCGGTGTATGGAGGAATTCACCCCTCCACTTT. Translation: CASSQAAGVWRNSPLHF.

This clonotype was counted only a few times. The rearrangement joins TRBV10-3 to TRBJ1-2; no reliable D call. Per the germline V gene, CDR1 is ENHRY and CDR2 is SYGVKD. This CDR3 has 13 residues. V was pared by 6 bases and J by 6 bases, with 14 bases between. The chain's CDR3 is CAIRARTADGYTF. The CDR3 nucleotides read TGTGCCATCAGGGCCCGGACTGCCGATGGCTACACCTTC.

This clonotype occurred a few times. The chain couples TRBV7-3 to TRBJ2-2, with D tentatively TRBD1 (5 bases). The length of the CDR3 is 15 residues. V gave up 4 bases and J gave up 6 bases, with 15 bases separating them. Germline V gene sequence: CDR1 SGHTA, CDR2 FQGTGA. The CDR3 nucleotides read TGTGCCAGCAGCTCAAATGCAGGGTATCCCGGGGAGCTGTTTTTT. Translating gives CASSSNAGYPGELFF.

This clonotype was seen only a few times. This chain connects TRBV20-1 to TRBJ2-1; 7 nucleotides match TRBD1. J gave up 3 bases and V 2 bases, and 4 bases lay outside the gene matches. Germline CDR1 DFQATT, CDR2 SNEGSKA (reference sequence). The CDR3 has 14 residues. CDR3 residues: CSARSQGHYNEQFF. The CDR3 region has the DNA TGCAGTGCTAGATCACAGGGGCACTACAATGAGCAGTTCTTC.

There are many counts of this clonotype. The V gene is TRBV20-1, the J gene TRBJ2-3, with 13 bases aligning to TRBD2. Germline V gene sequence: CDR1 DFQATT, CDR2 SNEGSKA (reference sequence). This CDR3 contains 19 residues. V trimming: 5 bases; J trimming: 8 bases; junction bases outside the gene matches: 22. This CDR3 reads CSAQIPRLAGGLNDGTQYF. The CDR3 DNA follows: TGCAGTGCTCAGATTCCCCGACTAGCGGGGGGCCTTAATGATGGTACGCAGTATTTT.

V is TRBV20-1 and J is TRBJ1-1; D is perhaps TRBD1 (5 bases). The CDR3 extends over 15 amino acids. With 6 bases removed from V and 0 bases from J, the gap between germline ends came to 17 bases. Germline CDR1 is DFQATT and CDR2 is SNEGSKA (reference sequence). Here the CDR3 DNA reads TGCAGTGCGAAGGGGTGGCCAGGTTTGAACACTGAAGCTTTCTTT. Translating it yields CSAKGWPGLNTEAFF.

CDR3 in DNA: TGCAGTGCTAGCCAGGGGGCTGGTACCGGGGAGCTGTTTTTT. The encoded protein is CSASQGAGTGELFF. The rearrangement uses TRBV20-1 and TRBJ2-2; TRBD1 agrees at 8 bases. The germline gives CDR1 DFQATT, CDR2 SNEGSKA (reference sequence). The CDR3 totals 14 residues. The V and J ends lost 3 bases and 5 bases, in that order; junction bases with no gene match: 5.

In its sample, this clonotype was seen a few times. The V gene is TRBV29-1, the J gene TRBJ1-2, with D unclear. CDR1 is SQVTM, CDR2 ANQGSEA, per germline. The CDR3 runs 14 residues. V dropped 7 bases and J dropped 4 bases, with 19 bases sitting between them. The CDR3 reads CSAEGAGPIYGYTF. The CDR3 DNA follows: TGCAGCGCCGAAGGTGCGGGTCCAATCTATGGCTACACCTTC.

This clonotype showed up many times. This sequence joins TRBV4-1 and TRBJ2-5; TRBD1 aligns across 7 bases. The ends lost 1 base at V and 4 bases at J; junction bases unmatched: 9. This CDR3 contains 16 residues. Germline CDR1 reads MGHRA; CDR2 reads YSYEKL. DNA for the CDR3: TGCGCCAGCAGCCAAGGAATACAGGGGTGGAGAGAGACCCAGTACTTC. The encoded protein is CASSQGIQGWRETQYF.